Each of the 2 T cell receptor gamma chains below was sequenced from the same sample in a study of γδ T cells in repeated Plasmodium falciparum infection. TCRdb called clones anew from the multiplex PCR reads with CATT. Counted here are 25,000 to 35,000 gamma-chain clones, over 1.1% occurring once; the ten biggest clones make up approximately 20%. Flow sorting of PBMC yielded separate Vgamma9/Vdelta2+ and Vdelta2-negative gammadelta T cell populations for bulk repertoire analysis. Sequencing was carried out using gamma-delta T cells from blood. The receptors shown here come from a pool of human donors (malaria-infected and uninfected, not separated).

A remark on this clone: For this DNA, TCRdb reports the protein of a much larger clone, which diverges at residue 11, most likely from a read error; the protein presented here is translated directly from the DNA. The V gene reported is TRGV3; the J gene is uncalled. CDR1 is VTNTFY, CDR2 YDVSTARD, per germline (reference sequence). CDR3 size: 12 residues. CDR3 region: CATWDSRWFKTF. The CDR3 bases are TGTGCCACCTGGGACAGCCGTTGGTTCAAGACATTT.

On this clone itself: This DNA translates differently at residue 9 from the TCRdb protein, which is that of a much larger clone; a read error is likely, and the protein shown is the DNA's own translation. V and J are TRGV9 and TRGJ1 or TRGJ2. As TCRdb names no J gene, one was assigned here on the basis of a DNA match to germline. Losses at the gene ends were 0 bases for V and 9 bases for J; bases not matched to a gene: 11. This CDR3 is 14 amino acids long. The germline V gene has CDR1 GITISATS and CDR2 ISYDGTV (reference sequence). This CDR3 is CALWEVQRRPKKLF. The DNA of the CDR3 is TGTGCCTTGTGGGAGGTGCAGAGGAGGCCTAAGAAACTCTTT.